A single sample is the source of the 2 T cell receptor beta chains below, sequenced in a study of identical twins. MiXCR, applied by TCRdb to the 5' RACE reads, yields one record per CDR3 protein. The data show around 480,000 distinct CDR3 sequences, roughly an eighth seen once. This same sample was also part of a study on yellow fever vaccine responses in identical twins.

The sequenced material came from CD4+ T cells sorted from blood. The receptors originated from a woman aged 18-29 years in good health.

This clonotype was recorded at least ten times. This chain links TRBV7-9 with TRBJ2-7; TRBD2 matches at 8 bases. J gave up 1 base and V 7 bases, and 0 bases lay outside the gene matches. This CDR3 comprises 12 residues. Per the germline V gene, CDR1 is SEHNR and CDR2 is FQNEAQ (reference sequence). CDR3: CASTSGSYEQYF. As DNA, the CDR3 is TGTGCCAGCACTAGCGGGTCCTACGAGCAGTACTTC.

This sequence joins TRBV11-2 and TRBJ2-1, with a weak D call TRBD2 (6 bases). This CDR3 spans 19 amino acids. Trimming cost V 1 base and J 0 bases, with 19 bases left between them. Germline V gene lookup returns CDR1 SGHAT and CDR2 FQNNGV. The CDR3 sequence is CASSLGLSSERASYNEQFF. The CDR3 DNA reads TGTGCCAGCAGCTTAGGTCTTAGTTCAGAGCGGGCCTCCTACAATGAGCAGTTCTTC.